This is a list of T cell receptor beta chains from one sample in a study of blood T cell repertoires in COVID-19. Libraries were prepared by immunoSEQ multiplex PCR; TCRdb keeps only in-frame clonotypes and omits some of them. The sample carries about 190,000 clones, 70% to 85% recorded once. Sequences were obtained from PBMCs or T cells enriched from blood (not recorded which). The receptors stem from a woman in her thirties who had recovered from COVID-19. CDR3s include the opening cysteine and the closing phenylalanine or tryptophan. The order of the fields is D gene, V gene, clone size, J gene, CDR3 DNA, CDR3 protein. D genes are given only for firm matches. Size values are once, few and many counts, or a class for expanded clones, and some rows have none.

D gene: .
V gene: TRBV7-9
clone size: once
J gene: TRBJ2-7
CDR3 DNA: TGTGCCAGCAGCTTAAGGGTCATGCGGGGAACCTACGAGCAGTACTTC
CDR3 protein: CASSLRVMRGTYEQYF

D gene: TRBD2
V gene: TRBV18
clone size: .
J gene: TRBJ2-1
CDR3 DNA: TGTGCCAGCTCACCACCGCTAGCGGGGGGGGTCTACAATGAGCAGTTCTTC
CDR3 protein: CASSPPLAGGVYNEQFF

D gene: TRBD2
V gene: TRBV30
clone size: .
J gene: TRBJ2-3
CDR3 DNA: TGTGCCTCCATCGTGTGGCGGGAGTCGCGCACAGATACGCAGTATTTT
CDR3 protein: CASIVWRESRTDTQYF

D gene: TRBD1
V gene: TRBV7-9
clone size: .
J gene: TRBJ1-6
CDR3 DNA: TGTGCCAGCAGCTCCGGGACAGGGGATTCACCCCTCCACTTT
CDR3 protein: CASSSGTGDSPLHF

D gene: .
V gene: TRBV3-1/TRBV3-2
clone size: few
J gene: TRBJ2-6
CDR3 DNA: TGTGCCAGCAGCCGCCGGACAAGCTCTGGGGCCAACGTCCTGACTTTC
CDR3 protein: CASSRRTSSGANVLTF

D gene: .
V gene: TRBV6-5
clone size: .
J gene: TRBJ1-2
CDR3 DNA: TGTGCCAGCAGTTTCGACAGGTTACAGGGCTACACCTTC
CDR3 protein: CASSFDRLQGYTF

D gene: .
V gene: TRBV28
clone size: .
J gene: TRBJ2-1
CDR3 DNA: TGTGCCAGCAGTTTATTAGGTCTAGGCTCCTACAATGAGCAGTTCTTC
CDR3 protein: CASSLLGLGSYNEQFF

D gene: .
V gene: TRBV29-1
clone size: .
J gene: TRBJ2-7
CDR3 DNA: TGCAGCGTTGAGCCCCCAGGGTCCTACGAGCAGTACTTC
CDR3 protein: CSVEPPGSYEQYF

D gene: TRBD1
V gene: TRBV5-4
clone size: .
J gene: TRBJ2-7
CDR3 DNA: TGTGCCAGCAGTCCGGGACAGGGATCCTACGAGCAGTACTTC
CDR3 protein: CASSPGQGSYEQYF

D gene: TRBD2
V gene: TRBV7-2
clone size: .
J gene: TRBJ2-5
CDR3 DNA: TGTGCCAGCAGCTTAGCTAGCGGGAGCCCCGGGGAGACCCAGTACTTC
CDR3 protein: CASSLASGSPGETQYF

D gene: TRBD2
V gene: TRBV7-9
clone size: .
J gene: TRBJ2-5
CDR3 DNA: TGTGCCAGCAGCTCGCAAATGACTAGCGGGGGGGAGACCCAGTACTTC
CDR3 protein: CASSSQMTSGGETQYF

D gene: .
V gene: TRBV27
clone size: .
J gene: TRBJ1-4
CDR3 DNA: TGTGCCAGCAGTTTGGGGGGGGGAAAACTGTTTTTT
CDR3 protein: CASSLGGGKLFF

D gene: TRBD1
V gene: TRBV19
clone size: .
J gene: TRBJ1-4
CDR3 DNA: TGTGCCAGTAGTGTCTACAGGGGTGAGGAACTGTTTTTT
CDR3 protein: CASSVYRGEELFF

D gene: .
V gene: TRBV7-9
clone size: .
J gene: TRBJ2-7
CDR3 DNA: TGTGCCAGCAGCCCGGGACAAAACTCCTACGAGCAGTACTTC
CDR3 protein: CASSPGQNSYEQYF

D gene: TRBD1
V gene: TRBV28
clone size: .
J gene: TRBJ1-1
CDR3 DNA: TGTGCCAGCAGGCCGGGACAGGGGGCAGGCACTGAAGCTTTCTTT
CDR3 protein: CASRPGQGAGTEAFF

D gene: .
V gene: TRBV4-2
clone size: .
J gene: TRBJ1-1
CDR3 DNA: TGTGCCAGCAGCCATCTAGAACAGGAACCTGAAGCTTTCTTT
CDR3 protein: CASSHLEQEPEAFF

D gene: .
V gene: TRBV7-2
clone size: .
J gene: TRBJ1-5
CDR3 DNA: TGTGCCAGCAGCTCGCCTGCGGGCAATCAGCCCCAGCATTTT
CDR3 protein: CASSSPAGNQPQHF

D gene: .
V gene: TRBV6-5
clone size: .
J gene: TRBJ2-5
CDR3 DNA: TGTGCCAGCAGTTACTCGAGGGAGACCCAGTACTTC
CDR3 protein: CASSYSRETQYF

D gene: .
V gene: TRBV6-4
clone size: once
J gene: TRBJ1-1
CDR3 DNA: TGTGCCAGCAGTGACTCGAACAGGGCCAACACTGAAGCTTTCTTT
CDR3 protein: CASSDSNRANTEAFF

D gene: .
V gene: TRBV7-3
clone size: .
J gene: TRBJ2-3
CDR3 DNA: TGTGCCAGCAGTTACAGGGAGGGAGATACGCAGTATTTT
CDR3 protein: CASSYREGDTQYF

D gene: TRBD2
V gene: TRBV5-1
clone size: .
J gene: TRBJ2-5
CDR3 DNA: TGCGCCAGCAGCTTGGATGGGCGGGAGGGTTCCCTAAAAGAGACCCAGTACTTC
CDR3 protein: CASSLDGREGSLKETQYF

D gene: TRBD2
V gene: TRBV4-1
clone size: .
J gene: TRBJ2-5
CDR3 DNA: TGCGCCAGCAGCCAAGCACCGGGACTAGCGGTAGAGACCCAGTACTTC
CDR3 protein: CASSQAPGLAVETQYF

D gene: TRBD2
V gene: TRBV5-1
clone size: .
J gene: TRBJ2-7
CDR3 DNA: TGCGCCAGCAGCTTGGACCGACTAGCGGACCCCGACTACGAGCAGTACTTC
CDR3 protein: CASSLDRLADPDYEQYF

D gene: .
V gene: TRBV2
clone size: many
J gene: TRBJ1-5
CDR3 DNA: TGTGCCAGCACTTCGAGACAGCTACCAGTCAATCAGCCCCAGCATTTT
CDR3 protein: CASTSRQLPVNQPQHF

D gene: .
V gene: TRBV3-1/TRBV3-2
clone size: .
J gene: TRBJ2-5
CDR3 DNA: TGTGCCAGCAGCCAAGACAACGCGGTTCGGGAGACCCAGTACTTC
CDR3 protein: CASSQDNAVRETQYF

D gene: TRBD2
V gene: TRBV28
clone size: few
J gene: TRBJ2-5
CDR3 DNA: TGTGCCAGCAGTTTACTGGCGGGGGGTGAGACCCAGTACTTC
CDR3 protein: CASSLLAGGETQYF

D gene: .
V gene: TRBV9
clone size: .
J gene: TRBJ2-2
CDR3 DNA: TGTGCCAGCAGCGTAGTAGGGGGGGCGCTCCCCGGGGAGCTGTTTTTT
CDR3 protein: CASSVVGGALPGELFF

D gene: TRBD1
V gene: TRBV9
clone size: .
J gene: TRBJ1-1
CDR3 DNA: TGTGCCAGCAGCGTTTACAGGGGGCCGAACACTGAAGCTTTCTTT
CDR3 protein: CASSVYRGPNTEAFF

D gene: TRBD1
V gene: TRBV2
clone size: .
J gene: TRBJ1-2
CDR3 DNA: TGTGCCAGCAGCCCCGGGACAGGGGGCGCGGAGGGCTACACCTTC
CDR3 protein: CASSPGTGGAEGYTF

D gene: .
V gene: TRBV3-1/TRBV3-2
clone size: .
J gene: TRBJ2-1
CDR3 DNA: TGTGCCAGCAGCCAAGATATTTTAGCGCGCAATGAGCAGTTCTTC
CDR3 protein: CASSQDILARNEQFF

D gene: .
V gene: TRBV7-4
clone size: .
J gene: TRBJ2-7
CDR3 DNA: TGTGCCAGCAGCTGTGGAGGCAGGAGCTCCTACGAGCAGTACTTC
CDR3 protein: CASSCGGRSSYEQYF

D gene: TRBD2
V gene: TRBV14
clone size: .
J gene: TRBJ2-3
CDR3 DNA: TGTGCCAGCAGCCGACCCCGTGGGAGGGCCGGAACAGATACGCAGTATTTT
CDR3 protein: CASSRPRGRAGTDTQYF

D gene: TRBD2
V gene: TRBV19
clone size: .
J gene: TRBJ2-5
CDR3 DNA: TGTGCCAGTAGTGCCCAACTAGCGGGGATGGGAGAGACCCAGTACTTC
CDR3 protein: CASSAQLAGMGETQYF

D gene: .
V gene: TRBV27
clone size: .
J gene: TRBJ1-1
CDR3 DNA: TGTGCCAGCAGTTTAAGGGGGTTTCGCGGATTGAAAGCTTTCTTT
CDR3 protein: CASSLRGFRGLKAFF

D gene: .
V gene: TRBV12-2
clone size: .
J gene: TRBJ2-1
CDR3 DNA: TGTGCAAGTCGCCCAGTGACTAGCTGGCAGTTCTTC
CDR3 protein: CASRPVTSWQFF

D gene: TRBD1
V gene: TRBV5-1
clone size: .
J gene: TRBJ1-2
CDR3 DNA: TGCGCCAGCAGCTCTAACAGGGGAATAGGCTATGGCTACACCTTC
CDR3 protein: CASSSNRGIGYGYTF

D gene: .
V gene: TRBV5-5
clone size: few
J gene: TRBJ2-1
CDR3 DNA: TGTGCCAGCAGTTCGGAGGGTTGGAATGAGCAGTTCTTC
CDR3 protein: CASSSEGWNEQFF

D gene: .
V gene: TRBV7-9
clone size: .
J gene: TRBJ2-1
CDR3 DNA: TGTGCCAGCAGCTTATCTGTCGATGAGCAGTTCTTC
CDR3 protein: CASSLSVDEQFF

D gene: .
V gene: TRBV2
clone size: once
J gene: TRBJ1-1
CDR3 DNA: TGTGCCACCTCCTTGGCCCCGGCGGGCACTGAAGCTTTCTTT
CDR3 protein: CATSLAPAGTEAFF

D gene: .
V gene: TRBV4-1
clone size: .
J gene: TRBJ1-3
CDR3 DNA: TGCGCCAGCAGCTCGGTCTCTGGAAACACCATATATTTT
CDR3 protein: CASSSVSGNTIYF

D gene: TRBD2
V gene: TRBV29-1
clone size: .
J gene: TRBJ2-4
CDR3 DNA: TGCAGCGTGACGGAATTAGCGGGCAAAAACATTCAGTACTTC
CDR3 protein: CSVTELAGKNIQYF

D gene: .
V gene: TRBV2
clone size: .
J gene: TRBJ1-4
CDR3 DNA: TGTGCCAGCAGTGAAGAGCCACTTACTGAAAAACTGTTTTTT
CDR3 protein: CASSEEPLTEKLFF

D gene: .
V gene: TRBV14
clone size: .
J gene: TRBJ1-2
CDR3 DNA: TGTGCCAGCAGCCAAGATGGCAGGGGCCGGTATGGCTACACCTTC
CDR3 protein: CASSQDGRGRYGYTF

D gene: .
V gene: TRBV5-6
clone size: .
J gene: TRBJ2-5
CDR3 DNA: TGTGCCAGCAGCTTTCGGGGAGAAGAGACCCAGTACTTC
CDR3 protein: CASSFRGEETQYF

D gene: TRBD1
V gene: TRBV28
clone size: .
J gene: TRBJ1-5
CDR3 DNA: TGTGCCAGCAGCCCCCCTGCGACAGGGCCGTCTGCCCAGCATTTT
CDR3 protein: CASSPPATGPSAQHF

D gene: TRBD1
V gene: TRBV19
clone size: .
J gene: TRBJ1-1
CDR3 DNA: TGTGCCAGTAGTATTTCGAACAGGGGGTGGGACACTGAAGCTTTCTTT
CDR3 protein: CASSISNRGWDTEAFF

D gene: .
V gene: TRBV5-6
clone size: .
J gene: TRBJ1-5
CDR3 DNA: TGTGCCAGCAGCGCGAGCAGGGGAGGGGGCAATCAGCCCCAGCATTTT
CDR3 protein: CASSASRGGGNQPQHF

D gene: TRBD1
V gene: TRBV6-5
clone size: few
J gene: TRBJ2-1
CDR3 DNA: TGTGCCAGTAACGACAGGGCGACCTACAATGAGCAGTTCTTC
CDR3 protein: CASNDRATYNEQFF

D gene: .
V gene: TRBV6-5
clone size: .
J gene: TRBJ1-1
CDR3 DNA: TGTGCCAGCAGGAGCGGAAGGACTGAAGCTTTCTTT
CDR3 protein: CASRSGRTEAFF

D gene: TRBD1
V gene: TRBV19
clone size: .
J gene: TRBJ1-2
CDR3 DNA: TGTGCCAGTATCGGGACAGAAGCTAACTATGGCTACACCTTC
CDR3 protein: CASIGTEANYGYTF

D gene: TRBD1
V gene: TRBV28
clone size: .
J gene: TRBJ2-7
CDR3 DNA: TGTGCCAGCAGTTTCGGGACAGGGTCCTACGAGCAGTACTTC
CDR3 protein: CASSFGTGSYEQYF

D gene: .
V gene: TRBV7-2
clone size: .
J gene: TRBJ1-2
CDR3 DNA: TGTGCCAGCAGCTTAGGGGGAGAGGCAAGCCTTAACTATGGCTACACCTTC
CDR3 protein: CASSLGGEASLNYGYTF

D gene: TRBD2
V gene: TRBV27
clone size: .
J gene: TRBJ2-7
CDR3 DNA: TGTGCCAGCAGTTTGGGGGGGACCCCGGACTACGAGCAGTACTTC
CDR3 protein: CASSLGGTPDYEQYF

D gene: .
V gene: TRBV6-5
clone size: .
J gene: TRBJ2-7
CDR3 DNA: TGTGCCAGCCAGTTGGCCTCCTACGAGCAGTACTTC
CDR3 protein: CASQLASYEQYF

D gene: .
V gene: TRBV10-3
clone size: .
J gene: TRBJ1-1
CDR3 DNA: TGTGCCATCAGTGAGTCGGGGGGGAACACTGAAGCTTTCTTT
CDR3 protein: CAISESGGNTEAFF